The T cell receptor beta chain described here comes from a study of T cell responses to AZD1222 COVID-19 vaccine. Using immunoSEQ multiplex PCR, the repertoire was profiled, and TCRdb retains in-frame clones only, with some absent. The sample includes approximately 60,000 clones, over 80% seen only once; the top ten take around 7.8%. About this clone itself: Its cognate antigen is unknown.

Overall study results and limits: Baseline testing showed seropositivity in only a handful of AZD1222 recipients. There were repertoire samples only from the period after the peak T cell response. Among spike-specific TCRs, nearly half reportedly target unmutated variant regions.

The TCR was taken from an adult in good health. The sequencing used peripheral blood, collected on day 0 of AZD1222 vaccination.

CDR3 nucleotides: TGCGCCAGCAGCTTGGAGCCAGGTTATAGCAATCAGCCCCAGCATTTT. Residues: CASSLEPGYSNQPQHF. This sequence joins TRBV5-1 and TRBJ1-5; D is unclear. Trimming stripped 0 bases from V and 0 bases from J, with 10 bases between. CDR3 length equals 16 residues. Germline-derived CDR1 and CDR2 are SGHRS and YFSETQ. The full variable domain, rest sourced from reference TRBV5-1 and TRBJ1-5, is KAGVTQTPRYLIKTRGQQVTLSCSPISGHRSVSWYQQTPGQGLQFLFEYFSETQRNKGNFPGRFSGRQFSNSRSEMNVSTLELGDSALYLCASSLEPGYSNQPQHFGDGTRLSIL.